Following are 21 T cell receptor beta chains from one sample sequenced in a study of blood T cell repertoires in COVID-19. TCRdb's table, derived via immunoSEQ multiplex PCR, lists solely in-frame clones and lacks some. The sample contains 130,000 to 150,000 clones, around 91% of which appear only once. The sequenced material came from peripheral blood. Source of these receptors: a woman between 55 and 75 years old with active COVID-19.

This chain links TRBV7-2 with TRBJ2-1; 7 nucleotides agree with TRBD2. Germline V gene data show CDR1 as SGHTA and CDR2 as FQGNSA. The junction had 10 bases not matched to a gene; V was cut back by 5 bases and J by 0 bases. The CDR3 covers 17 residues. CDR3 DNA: TGTGCCAGCAGCCCCTGGACTAGGTGGAGCTCCTACAATGAGCAGTTCTTC. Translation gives CASSPWTRWSSYNEQFF.

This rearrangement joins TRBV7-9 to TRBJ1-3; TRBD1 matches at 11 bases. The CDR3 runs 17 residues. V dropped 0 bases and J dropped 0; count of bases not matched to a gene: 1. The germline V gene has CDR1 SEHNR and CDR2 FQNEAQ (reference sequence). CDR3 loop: CASSLAGTGGSGNTIYF. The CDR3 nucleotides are TGTGCCAGCAGCTTAGCCGGGACAGGGGGCTCTGGAAACACCATATATTTT. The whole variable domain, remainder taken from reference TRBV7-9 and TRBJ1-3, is DTGVSQNPRHKITKRGQNVTFRCDPISEHNRLYWYRQTLGQGPEFLTYFQNEAQLEKSRLLSDRFSAERPKGSFSTLEIQRTEQGDSAMYLCASSLAGTGGSGNTIYFGEGSWLTVV.

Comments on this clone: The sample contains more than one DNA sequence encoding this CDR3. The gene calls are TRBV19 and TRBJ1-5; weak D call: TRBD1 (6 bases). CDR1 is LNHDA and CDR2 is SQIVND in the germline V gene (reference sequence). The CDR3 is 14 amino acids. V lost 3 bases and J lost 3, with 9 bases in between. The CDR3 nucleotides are TGTGCCAGTAGTATCCGGGACACCAATCAGCCCCAGCATTTT. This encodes CASSIRDTNQPQHF.

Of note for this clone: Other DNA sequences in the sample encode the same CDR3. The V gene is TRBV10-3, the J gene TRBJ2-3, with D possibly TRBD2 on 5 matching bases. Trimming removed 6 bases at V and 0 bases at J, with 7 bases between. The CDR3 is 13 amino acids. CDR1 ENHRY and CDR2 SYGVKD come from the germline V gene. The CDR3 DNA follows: TGTGCCATCAGAGGCGGGAGCACAGATACGCAGTATTTT. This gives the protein CAIRGGSTDTQYF.

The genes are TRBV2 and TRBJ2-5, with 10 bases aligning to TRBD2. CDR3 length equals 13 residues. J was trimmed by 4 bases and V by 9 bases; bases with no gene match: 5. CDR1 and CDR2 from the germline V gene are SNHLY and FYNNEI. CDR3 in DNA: TGTGCCAGTAGCGGGAGGTTGGGAGAGACCCAGTACTTC. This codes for CASSGRLGETQYF.

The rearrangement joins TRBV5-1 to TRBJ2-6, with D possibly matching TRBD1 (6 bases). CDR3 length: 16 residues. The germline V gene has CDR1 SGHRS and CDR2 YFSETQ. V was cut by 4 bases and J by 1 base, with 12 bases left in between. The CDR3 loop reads CASSVGHGSGANVLTF. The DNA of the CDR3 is TGCGCCAGCAGCGTGGGACATGGTTCTGGGGCCAACGTCCTGACTTTC. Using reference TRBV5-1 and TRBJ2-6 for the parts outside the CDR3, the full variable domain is KAGVTQTPRYLIKTRGQQVTLSCSPISGHRSVSWYQQTPGQGLQFLFEYFSETQRNKGNFPGRFSGRQFSNSRSEMNVSTLELGDSALYLCASSVGHGSGANVLTFGAGSRLTVL.

The CDR3 region is CASTPQGGSSYGYTF. CDR3 in DNA: TGTGCCAGTACCCCTCAGGGAGGCTCTTCCTATGGCTACACCTTC. This chain uses TRBV19 with TRBJ1-2; D is perhaps TRBD1 (5 bases). Germline lookup yields CDR1 LNHDA and CDR2 SQIVND (reference sequence). The CDR3 is 15 amino acids. V lost 7 bases and J 4 bases, leaving 19 bases between the germline ends.

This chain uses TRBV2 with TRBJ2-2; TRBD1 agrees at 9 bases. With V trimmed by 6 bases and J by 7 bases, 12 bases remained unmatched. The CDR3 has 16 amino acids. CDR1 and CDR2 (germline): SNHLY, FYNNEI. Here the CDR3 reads CASSPGQGLLGGELFF. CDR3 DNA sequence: TGTGCCAGCAGCCCGGGACAGGGCCTTTTGGGCGGGGAGCTGTTTTTT.

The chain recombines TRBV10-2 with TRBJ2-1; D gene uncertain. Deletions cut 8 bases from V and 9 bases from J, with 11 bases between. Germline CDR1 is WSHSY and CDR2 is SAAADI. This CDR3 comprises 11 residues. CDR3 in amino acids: CASPTGSEQFF. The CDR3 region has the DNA TGCGCCAGCCCTACGGGTAGTGAGCAGTTCTTC.

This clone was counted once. This CDR3 is CASTPPTGGPYEQYF. The CDR3 DNA is TGTGCCAGCACCCCACCGACGGGAGGGCCCTACGAGCAGTACTTC. The V gene is TRBV28, the J gene TRBJ2-7; 8 nucleotides align to TRBD2. This CDR3 region has 15 residues. CDR1 is MDHEN and CDR2 is SYDVKM in the germline V gene. J was trimmed by 2 bases and V by 7 bases; bases with no gene match: 10.

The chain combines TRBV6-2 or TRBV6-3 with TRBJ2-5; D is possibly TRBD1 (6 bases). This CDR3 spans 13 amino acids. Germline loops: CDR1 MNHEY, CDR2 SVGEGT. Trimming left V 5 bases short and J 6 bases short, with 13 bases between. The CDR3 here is CASSLQGGKTQYF. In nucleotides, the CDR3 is TGTGCCAGCAGTCTACAGGGTGGAAAGACCCAGTACTTC.

The CDR3 sequence is CASRARDRGVPRWKGYTF. Here the CDR3 DNA reads TGTGCCAGCAGGGCCCGGGACAGGGGCGTGCCGAGGTGGAAAGGCTACACCTTC. The chain has TRBV28 and TRBJ1-2, with 10 positions matching TRBD1. The V segment lost 6 bases and the J segment 8 bases; nucleotides outside the gene matches: 21. CDR1 is MDHEN and CDR2 is SYDVKM in the germline V gene. CDR3 length: 18 amino acids.

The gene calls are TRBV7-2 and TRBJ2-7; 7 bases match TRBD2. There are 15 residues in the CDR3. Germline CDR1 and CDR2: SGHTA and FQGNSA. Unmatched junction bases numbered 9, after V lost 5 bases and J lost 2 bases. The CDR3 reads CASSPRGLGAYEQYF. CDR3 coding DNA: TGTGCCAGCAGCCCCCGCGGACTAGGGGCCTACGAGCAGTACTTC.

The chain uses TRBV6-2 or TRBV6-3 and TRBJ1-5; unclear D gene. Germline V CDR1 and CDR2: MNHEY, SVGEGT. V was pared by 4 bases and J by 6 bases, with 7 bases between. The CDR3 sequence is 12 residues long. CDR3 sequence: CASSFAGQPQHF. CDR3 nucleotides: TGTGCCAGCAGTTTCGCCGGTCAGCCCCAGCATTTT.

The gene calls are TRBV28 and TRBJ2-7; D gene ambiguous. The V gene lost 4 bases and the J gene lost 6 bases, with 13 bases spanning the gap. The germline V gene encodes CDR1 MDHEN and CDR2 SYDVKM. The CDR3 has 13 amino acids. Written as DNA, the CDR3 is TGTGCCAGCAGTTACAGTTCAAGGCTCGAGCAGTACTTC. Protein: CASSYSSRLEQYF.

CDR3 DNA sequence: TGCAGCGCCCGACTAGCGGGAAGGGGGTTGGAAGAGACCCAGTACTTC. Protein sequence: CSARLAGRGLEETQYF. V gene TRBV29-1 combines with J gene TRBJ2-5; TRBD2 agrees at 11 bases. The CDR3 consists of 16 residues. The V gene's germline CDR1 is SQVTM and CDR2 ANQGSEA. The V gene end was trimmed by 7 bases and the J gene end by 3 bases; junction bases not matched to a gene: 13.

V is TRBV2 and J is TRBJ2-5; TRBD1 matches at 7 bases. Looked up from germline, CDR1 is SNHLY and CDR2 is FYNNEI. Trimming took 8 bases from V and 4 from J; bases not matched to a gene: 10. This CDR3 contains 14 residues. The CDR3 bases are TGTGCCAGCGGTGGACAGGCTGTAGGAGAGACCCAGTACTTC. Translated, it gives CASGGQAVGETQYF.

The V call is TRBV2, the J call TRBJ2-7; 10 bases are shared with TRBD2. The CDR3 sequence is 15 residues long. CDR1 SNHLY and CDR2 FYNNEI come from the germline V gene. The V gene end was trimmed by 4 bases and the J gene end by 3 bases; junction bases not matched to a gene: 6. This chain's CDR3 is CASSGTGLADYEQYF. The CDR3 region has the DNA TGTGCCAGCAGTGGGACCGGACTAGCGGACTACGAGCAGTACTTC.

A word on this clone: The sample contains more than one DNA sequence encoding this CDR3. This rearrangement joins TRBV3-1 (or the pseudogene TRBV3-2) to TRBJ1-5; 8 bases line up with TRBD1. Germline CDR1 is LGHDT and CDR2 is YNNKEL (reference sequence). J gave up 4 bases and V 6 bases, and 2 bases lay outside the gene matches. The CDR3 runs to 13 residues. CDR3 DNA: TGTGCCAGCAGTCGACAGGGGAATCAGCCCCAGCATTTT. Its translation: CASSRQGNQPQHF.

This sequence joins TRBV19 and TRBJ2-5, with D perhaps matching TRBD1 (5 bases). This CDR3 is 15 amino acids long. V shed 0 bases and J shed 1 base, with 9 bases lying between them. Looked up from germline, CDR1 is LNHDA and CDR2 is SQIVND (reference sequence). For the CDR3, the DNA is TGTGCCAGTAGTATAGATTGGGGCGTCCAAGAGACCCAGTACTTC. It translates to CASSIDWGVQETQYF.

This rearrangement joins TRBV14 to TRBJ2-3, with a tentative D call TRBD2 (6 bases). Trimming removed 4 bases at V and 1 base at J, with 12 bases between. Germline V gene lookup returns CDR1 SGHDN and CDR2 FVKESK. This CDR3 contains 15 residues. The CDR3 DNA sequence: TGTGCCAGCAGCCGGAGGAGGGCGGGCACAGATACGCAGTATTTT. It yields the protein CASSRRRAGTDTQYF.